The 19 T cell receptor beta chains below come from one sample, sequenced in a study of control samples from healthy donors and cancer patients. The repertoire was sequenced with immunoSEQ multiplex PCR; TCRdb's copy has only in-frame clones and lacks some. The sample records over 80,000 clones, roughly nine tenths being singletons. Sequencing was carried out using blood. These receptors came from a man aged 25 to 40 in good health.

For the CDR3, the DNA is TGTGCCAGCAGCCAAGACAGACTGGGCGGTGATACGCAGTATTTT. Its protein is CASSQDRLGGDTQYF. This chain links TRBV3-1 (or the pseudogene TRBV3-2) with TRBJ2-3; D is unresolved. Germline loops: CDR1 LGHDT, CDR2 YNNKEL (reference sequence). Trimming shortened V by 0 bases and J by 6 bases, and 13 bases separated the two germline ends. The CDR3 contains 15 residues.

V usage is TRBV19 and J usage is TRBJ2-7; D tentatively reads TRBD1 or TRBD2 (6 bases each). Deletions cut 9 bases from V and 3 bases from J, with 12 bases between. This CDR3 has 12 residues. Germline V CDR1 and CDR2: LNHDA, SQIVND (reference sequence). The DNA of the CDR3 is TGTGCCAGCGAGGGGGGAAACTACGAGCAGTACTTC. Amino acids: CASEGGNYEQYF.

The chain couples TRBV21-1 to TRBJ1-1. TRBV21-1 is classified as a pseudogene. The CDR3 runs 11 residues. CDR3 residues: CASSKRIDAFF. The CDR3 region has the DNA TGTGCCAGCAGCAAACGGATCGACGCTTTCTTT.

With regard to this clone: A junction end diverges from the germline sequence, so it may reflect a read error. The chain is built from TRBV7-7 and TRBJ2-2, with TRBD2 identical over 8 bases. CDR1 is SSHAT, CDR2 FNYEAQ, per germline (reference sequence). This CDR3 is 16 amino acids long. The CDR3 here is CASSLRAGVRTGELFF. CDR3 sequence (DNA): TGTGCTAGCAGCCTGAGAGCGGGAGTACGAACCGGGGAGCTGTTTTTT.

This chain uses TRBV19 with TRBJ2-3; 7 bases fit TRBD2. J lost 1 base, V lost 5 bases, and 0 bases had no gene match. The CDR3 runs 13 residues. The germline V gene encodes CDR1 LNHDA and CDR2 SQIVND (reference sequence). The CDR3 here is CASSGGGTDTQYF. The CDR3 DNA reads TGTGCCAGTAGTGGGGGGGGCACAGATACGCAGTATTTT.

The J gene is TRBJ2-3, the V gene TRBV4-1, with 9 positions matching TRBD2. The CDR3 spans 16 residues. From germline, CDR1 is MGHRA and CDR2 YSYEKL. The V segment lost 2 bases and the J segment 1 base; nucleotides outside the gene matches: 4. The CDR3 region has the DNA TGCGCCAGCAGCCAATCCCGGACTAGCGGCACAGATACGCAGTATTTT. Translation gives CASSQSRTSGTDTQYF.

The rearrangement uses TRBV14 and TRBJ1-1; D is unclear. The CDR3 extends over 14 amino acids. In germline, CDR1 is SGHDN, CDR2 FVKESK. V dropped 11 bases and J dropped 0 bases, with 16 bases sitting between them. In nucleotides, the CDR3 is TGTGCCCCCCCCCATACCCCAATGAACACTGAAGCTTTCTTT. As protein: CAPPHTPMNTEAFF.

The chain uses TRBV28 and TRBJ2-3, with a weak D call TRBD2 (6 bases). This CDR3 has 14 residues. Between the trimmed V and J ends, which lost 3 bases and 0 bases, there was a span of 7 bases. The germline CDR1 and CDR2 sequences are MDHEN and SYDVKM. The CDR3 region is CASSLGLSTDTQYF. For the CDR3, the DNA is TGTGCCAGCAGTTTGGGACTGAGCACAGATACGCAGTATTTT.

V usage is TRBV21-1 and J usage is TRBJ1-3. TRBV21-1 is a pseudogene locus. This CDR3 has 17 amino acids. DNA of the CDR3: TGTGCCAGCAGCAAAGCTTGGGACCGATGCTCTGGAAACACCATATATTTT. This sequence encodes CASSKAWDRCSGNTIYF.

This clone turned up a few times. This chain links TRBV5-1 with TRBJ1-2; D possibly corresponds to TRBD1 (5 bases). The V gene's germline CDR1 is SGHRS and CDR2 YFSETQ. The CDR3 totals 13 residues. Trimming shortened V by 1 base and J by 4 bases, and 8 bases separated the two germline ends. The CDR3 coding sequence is TGCGCCAGCAGCTTGTCAGGGCCCTATGGCTACACCTTC. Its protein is CASSLSGPYGYTF.

CDR3 region: CASSLLLRTETQEGELFF. In DNA form, the CDR3 reads TGTGCCAGCAGCTTATTACTACGGACAGAAACCCAAGAGGGGGAGCTGTTTTTT. The V call is TRBV5-6, the J call TRBJ2-2; TRBD1 might be the D (6 bases). Looked up from germline, CDR1 is SGHDT and CDR2 is YYEEEE. V was pared by 2 bases and J by 8 bases, with 25 bases between. The CDR3 runs 18 residues. Based on the CDR3 plus reference TRBV5-6 and TRBJ2-2, the full variable domain is DAGVTQSPTHLIKTRGQQVTLRCSPKSGHDTVSWYQQALGQGPQFIFQYYEEEERQRGNFPDRFSGHQFPNYSSELNVNALLLGDSALYLCASSLLLRTETQEGELFFGEGSRLTVL.

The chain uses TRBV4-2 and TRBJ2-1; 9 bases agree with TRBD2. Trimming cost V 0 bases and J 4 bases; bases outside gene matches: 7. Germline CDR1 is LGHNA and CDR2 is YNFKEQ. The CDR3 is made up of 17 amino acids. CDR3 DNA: TGTGCCAGCAGCCAAGATCGGGCGGGAGGGCCGTACAATGAGCAGTTCTTC. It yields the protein CASSQDRAGGPYNEQFF.

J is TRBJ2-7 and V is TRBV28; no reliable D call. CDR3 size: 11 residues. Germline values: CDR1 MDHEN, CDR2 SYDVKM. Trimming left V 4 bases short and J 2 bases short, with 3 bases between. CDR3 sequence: CASSSTYEQYF. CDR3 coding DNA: TGTGCCAGCAGTTCTACCTACGAGCAGTACTTC.

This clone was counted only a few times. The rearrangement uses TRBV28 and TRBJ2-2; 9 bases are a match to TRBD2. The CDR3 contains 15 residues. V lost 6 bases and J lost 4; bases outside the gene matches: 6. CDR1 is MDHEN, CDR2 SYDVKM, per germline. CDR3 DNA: TGTGCCAGCAGCCTAGCGGGGCCCAGCACCGGGGAGCTGTTTTTT. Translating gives CASSLAGPSTGELFF.

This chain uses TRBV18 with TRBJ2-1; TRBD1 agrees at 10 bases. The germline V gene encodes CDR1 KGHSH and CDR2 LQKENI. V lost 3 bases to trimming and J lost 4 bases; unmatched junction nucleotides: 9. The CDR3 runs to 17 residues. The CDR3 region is CASSPFFRDRGYNEQFF. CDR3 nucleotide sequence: TGTGCCAGCTCACCGTTTTTCCGGGACAGGGGATACAATGAGCAGTTCTTC.

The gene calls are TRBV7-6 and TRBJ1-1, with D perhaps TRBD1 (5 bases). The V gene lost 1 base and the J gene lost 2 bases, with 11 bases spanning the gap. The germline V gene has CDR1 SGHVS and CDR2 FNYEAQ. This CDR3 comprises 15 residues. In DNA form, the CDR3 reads TGTGCCAGCAGCTTAGGCAGGGCCCGCAACACTGAAGCTTTCTTT. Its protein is CASSLGRARNTEAFF.

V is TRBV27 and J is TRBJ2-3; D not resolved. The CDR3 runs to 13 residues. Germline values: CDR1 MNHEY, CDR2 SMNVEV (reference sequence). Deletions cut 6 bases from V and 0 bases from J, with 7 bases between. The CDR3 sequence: CASSFASTDTQYF. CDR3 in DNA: TGTGCCAGCAGCTTTGCGAGCACAGATACGCAGTATTTT.

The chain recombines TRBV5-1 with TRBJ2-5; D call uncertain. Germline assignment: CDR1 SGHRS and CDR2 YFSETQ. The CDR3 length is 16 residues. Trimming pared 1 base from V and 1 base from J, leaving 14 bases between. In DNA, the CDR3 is TGCGCCAGCAGCTTGTGGTCCATGGGCTTCCAAGAGACCCAGTACTTC. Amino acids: CASSLWSMGFQETQYF.

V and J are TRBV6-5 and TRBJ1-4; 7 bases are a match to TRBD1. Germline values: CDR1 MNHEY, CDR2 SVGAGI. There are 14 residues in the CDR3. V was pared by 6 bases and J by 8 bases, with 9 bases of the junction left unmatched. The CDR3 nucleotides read TGTGCCAGCAGCAAAACAGGGGTGGAGGAAAAACTGTTTTTT. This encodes CASSKTGVEEKLFF.